This T cell receptor (beta chain) was retrieved from a study of CD8 T cells in Susac syndrome. This CDR3 spans 14 amino acids. The V gene's germline CDR1 is SGHTA and CDR2 FQGTGA. Trimming pared 5 bases from V and 2 bases from J, leaving 10 bases between. Reverse transcription used about 0.45 to 1 ug RNA and random hexamers. TCRdb re-derived calls from the immunoSEQ multiplex PCR reads in MiXCR, one entry per CDR3 protein. The data contain about 190,000 distinct CDR3 sequences, 85% to 95% of them seen just once; the ten biggest clones take up about 0.1%. The material sequenced was CD4+ T cells from PBMCs. The rearrangement uses TRBV7-3 and TRBJ1-3, with D possibly TRBD1 on 6 matching bases. This sequence was found in a human donor in good health. The CDR3 region has the DNA TGTGCCAGCAGCCCCGGGGGGCCTGGAAACACCATATATTTT. Amino acids: CASSPGGPGNTIYF.